This T cell receptor (beta chain) derives from a study of blood T cell dynamics during melanoma immunotherapy. On the study more broadly: Standard first-line treatment here was pembrolizumab or nivolumab plus ipilimumab in metastatic melanoma. The study, taken as a whole, reports: Whether repertoire-driving clones were melanoma-specific could not be determined.

Time point indicated: pre-treatment baseline. Apart from a couple of fast progressors, RECIST 1.1 response was judged 12 weeks post-infusion. Sequencing was performed with immunoSEQ multiplex PCR; in TCRdb, only in-frame clones are kept and a portion is missing. In the table there are some 13,000 clones, 85% to 90% of which are singletons. This clone was found once. Its antigen is not known. J was trimmed by 0 bases and V by 5 bases; bases with no gene match: 6. From germline, CDR1 is MGHDK and CDR2 SYGVNS. The CDR3 has 16 amino acids. The chain carries TRBV25-1 and TRBJ2-1; 8 bases are a match to TRBD2. The origin of this receptor is a human donor with melanoma. The input for sequencing was blood, taken from a patient treated with checkpoint blockade. CDR3 sequence reads: CASSLAGPSSYNEQFF. The DNA for the CDR3 is TGTGCCAGCAGTCTAGCGGGTCCCAGCTCCTACAATGAGCAGTTCTTC.